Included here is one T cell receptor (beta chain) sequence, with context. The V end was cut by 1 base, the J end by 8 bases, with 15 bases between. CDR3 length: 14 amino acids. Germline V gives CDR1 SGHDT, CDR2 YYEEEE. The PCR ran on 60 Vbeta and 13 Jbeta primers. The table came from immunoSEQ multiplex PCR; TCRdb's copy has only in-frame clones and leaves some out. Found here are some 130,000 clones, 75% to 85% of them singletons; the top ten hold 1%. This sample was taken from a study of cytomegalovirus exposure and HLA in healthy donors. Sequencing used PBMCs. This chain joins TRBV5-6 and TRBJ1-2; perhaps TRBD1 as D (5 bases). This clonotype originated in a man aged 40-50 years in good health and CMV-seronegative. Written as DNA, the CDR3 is TGTGCCAGCAGCTTGCCGTCAGGGCTTGGGGGCTACACCTTC. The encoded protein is CASSLPSGLGGYTF.